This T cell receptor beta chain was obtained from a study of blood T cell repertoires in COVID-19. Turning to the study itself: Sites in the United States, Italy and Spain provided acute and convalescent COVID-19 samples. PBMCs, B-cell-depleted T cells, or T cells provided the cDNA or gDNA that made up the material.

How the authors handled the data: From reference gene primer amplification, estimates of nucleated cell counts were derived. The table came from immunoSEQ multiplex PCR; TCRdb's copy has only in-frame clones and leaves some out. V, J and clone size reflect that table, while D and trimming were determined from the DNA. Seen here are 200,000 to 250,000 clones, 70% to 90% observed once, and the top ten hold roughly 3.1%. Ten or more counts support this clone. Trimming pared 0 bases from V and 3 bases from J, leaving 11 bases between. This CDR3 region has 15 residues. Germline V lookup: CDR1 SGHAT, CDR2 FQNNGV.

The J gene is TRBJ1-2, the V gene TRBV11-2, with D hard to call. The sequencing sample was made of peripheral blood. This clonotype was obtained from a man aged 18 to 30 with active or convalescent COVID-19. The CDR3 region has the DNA TGTGCCAGCAGCTTAGATATCCACAAAGACTATGGCTACACCTTC. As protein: CASSLDIHKDYGYTF.